This T cell receptor beta chain was sequenced for a study of blood T cell repertoires in COVID-19. Study as a whole: Acute and convalescent COVID-19 samples came from the United States, Italy and Spain. PBMCs, B-cell-depleted T cells, or T cells were the source of the cDNA or gDNA that made up the material.

Germline-derived CDR1 and CDR2 are MNHNY and SVGAGI (reference sequence). The V end lost 8 bases, the J end lost 6 bases, and 8 bases lay between the germline ends. This CDR3 is 11 amino acids long. Repertoires were generated with immunoSEQ multiplex PCR, while TCRdb's copy carries only in-frame clones and drops some. Among around 70,000 clones listed, about 90% were seen once. This TCR derives from a human donor in a cohort sampled during active COVID-19. Material: peripheral blood. The V gene is TRBV6-6, the J gene TRBJ1-5; no clear D. CDR3 bases: TGTGCCAGCGCGTATGGTCAGCCCCAGCATTTT. As protein: CASAYGQPQHF.